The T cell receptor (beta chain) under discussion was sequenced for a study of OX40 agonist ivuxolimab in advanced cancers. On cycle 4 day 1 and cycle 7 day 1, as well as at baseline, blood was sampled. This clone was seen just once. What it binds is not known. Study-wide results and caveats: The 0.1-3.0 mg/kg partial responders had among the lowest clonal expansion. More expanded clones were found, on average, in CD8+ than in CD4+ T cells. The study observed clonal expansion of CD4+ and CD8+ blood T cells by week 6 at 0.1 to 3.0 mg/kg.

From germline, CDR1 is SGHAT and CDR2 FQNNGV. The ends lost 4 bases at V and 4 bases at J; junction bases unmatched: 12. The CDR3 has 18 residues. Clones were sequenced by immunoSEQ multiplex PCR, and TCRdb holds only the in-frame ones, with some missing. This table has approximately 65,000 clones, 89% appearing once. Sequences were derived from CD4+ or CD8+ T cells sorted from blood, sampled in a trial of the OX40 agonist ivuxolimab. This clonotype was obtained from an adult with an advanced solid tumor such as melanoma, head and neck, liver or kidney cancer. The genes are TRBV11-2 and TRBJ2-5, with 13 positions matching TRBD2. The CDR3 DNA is TGTGCCAGCAGCTCCCCCCCCGGGACTAGCGGGATTGGAGAGACCCAGTACTTC. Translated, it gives CASSSPPGTSGIGETQYF.